The clone carrying this TCR beta chain was detected ten times or more. TCRdb independently ran MiXCR on the 5' RACE reads; one entry per CDR3 protein. Among about 84,000 distinct CDR3 sequences listed, about 12% were seen once. The source of the sample is a study of early T cells in non-severe SARS-CoV-2 infection. Trimming pared 4 bases from V and 5 bases from J, leaving 14 bases between. Germline V gives CDR1 PRHDT, CDR2 FYEKMQ (reference sequence). This CDR3 is built from 14 residues. This chain joins TRBV13 and TRBJ1-2, with D possibly TRBD1 on 6 matching bases. This receptor was obtained from an adult who was a healthcare worker with PCR-confirmed SARS-CoV-2 infection or an uninfected control (not recorded which). Input material: whole blood. The CDR3 DNA sequence: TGTGCCAGCAGCTCCCGGACAGCCCCTTATGGCTACACCTTC. This codes for CASSSRTAPYGYTF.